The rows below give T cell receptor beta chains drawn from one sample of a study of blood T cell repertoires in COVID-19. Some clones are missing from TCRdb's copy, which holds only in-frame ones; the method was immunoSEQ multiplex PCR. The sample lists 75,000 to 100,000 clones, roughly 89% occurring once. Sequencing used peripheral blood. These receptors came from a human donor in a cohort sampled during active COVID-19. CDR3s include the opening cysteine and the closing phenylalanine or tryptophan. Each record gives: clone size, V gene, J gene, CDR3 length, D gene, CDR3 protein, CDR3 DNA. D genes are given only for firm matches. Part of the rows lack a size; the others show once, few, many or a class for expanded clones.

-	TRBV3-1/TRBV3-2	TRBJ1-3	15	-	CASSRTGNNGNTIYF	TGTGCCAGCAGCCGGACGGGAAACAATGGAAACACCATATATTTT
-	TRBV7-3	TRBJ1-1	14	TRBD1	CASSLAGTGTEAFF	TGTGCCAGCAGCTTGGCCGGGACAGGCACTGAAGCTTTCTTT
-	TRBV5-1	TRBJ2-7	12	-	CASSLNTYEQYF	TGCGCCAGCAGCTTGAACACGTACGAGCAGTACTTC
-	TRBV18	TRBJ2-7	15	-	CASSPQGGGAYEQYF	TGTGCCAGCTCACCTCAGGGGGGCGGCGCCTACGAGCAGTACTTC
-	TRBV19	TRBJ1-2	15	-	CASSIWRGRGYGYTF	TGTGCCAGTAGTATATGGAGGGGAAGGGGCTATGGCTACACCTTC
-	TRBV5-4	TRBJ2-1	13	TRBD2	CASSPGLAGEVFF	TGTGCCAGCAGCCCGGGACTAGCGGGAGAGGTGTTCTTC
-	TRBV27	TRBJ2-1	15	TRBD1	CASATGTGILGEQFF	TGTGCCAGCGCGACCGGGACAGGGATATTAGGTGAGCAGTTCTTC
few	TRBV30	TRBJ2-5	13	TRBD1	CAWRGGAQETQYF	TGTGCCTGGAGAGGGGGCGCCCAAGAGACCCAGTACTTC
few	TRBV7-6	TRBJ2-7	14	-	CASSLAEGSYEQYF	TGTGCCAGCAGCTTAGCGGAGGGATCCTACGAGCAGTACTTC
-	TRBV7-2	TRBJ1-2	14	-	CASSLGVVNTGYTF	TGTGCCAGCAGCCTTGGTGTAGTAAATACTGGCTACACCTTC
-	TRBV7-2	TRBJ2-1	17	TRBD2	CASSLTSGSSSYNEQFF	TGTGCCAGCAGCTTAACTAGCGGGTCTAGCTCCTACAATGAGCAGTTCTTC
-	TRBV3-1/TRBV3-2	TRBJ2-5	16	-	CASSQYRPIYQETQYF	TGTGCCAGCAGCCAATACAGGCCGATCTACCAAGAGACCCAGTACTTC
once	TRBV4-1	TRBJ1-6	16	TRBD1	CASSPGGEGYNSPLHF	TGCGCCAGCAGCCCAGGGGGAGAAGGCTATAATTCACCCCTCCACTTT
once	TRBV19	TRBJ2-3	16	TRBD2	CASSIGGTISTDTQYF	TGTGCCAGTAGTATAGGGGGGACTATAAGCACAGATACGCAGTATTTT
-	TRBV30	TRBJ2-1	15	TRBD2	CAWRERERSYNEQFF	TGTGCCTGGAGGGAGCGGGAGCGATCCTACAATGAGCAGTTCTTC
-	TRBV5-1	TRBJ2-3	16	-	CASSSGGIASTDTQYF	TGCGCCAGCAGCTCGGGCGGGATCGCTAGCACAGATACGCAGTATTTT
-	TRBV7-9	TRBJ1-4	15	-	CASSWDTTTNEKLFF	TGTGCCAGCAGCTGGGACACTACAACTAATGAAAAACTGTTTTTT
-	TRBV28	TRBJ1-2	13	-	CATSRGDNYGYTF	TGTGCGACGAGCCGGGGAGATAACTATGGCTACACCTTC
-	TRBV19	TRBJ2-1	13	TRBD2	CATAGGPGNEQFF	TGTGCCACCGCGGGGGGGCCGGGCAATGAGCAGTTCTTC
once	TRBV5-1	TRBJ2-3	15	-	CASSPPSSPPDTQYF	TGCGCCAGCAGCCCCCCCTCTAGCCCCCCAGATACGCAGTATTTT
-	TRBV5-1	TRBJ2-7	14	TRBD2	CASSERGGNYEQYF	TGCGCCAGCAGCGAGCGGGGGGGCAACTACGAGCAGTACTTC
-	TRBV5-5	TRBJ1-2	13	-	CASSFSRDSVYTF	TGTGCCAGCAGTTTTTCCCGGGATTCGGTCTACACCTTC
-	TRBV6-4	TRBJ1-2	14	-	CASSPSPGYYGYTF	TGTGCCAGCAGCCCTTCACCGGGATACTATGGCTACACCTTC
few	TRBV7-9	TRBJ2-7	14	-	CASSPGTPPYEQYF	TGTGCCAGCAGCCCCGGGACACCGCCCTACGAGCAGTACTTC
-	TRBV5-1	TRBJ1-2	15	-	CASSLVGSTNYGYTF	TGCGCCAGCAGCTTGGTTGGCTCCACTAACTATGGCTACACCTTC
-	TRBV27	TRBJ1-3	15	TRBD1	CASSLSTGAGNTIYF	TGTGCCAGCAGTTTATCCACAGGGGCTGGAAACACCATATATTTT
-	TRBV11-2	TRBJ1-4	15	TRBD1	CASSENRGINEKLFF	TGTGCCAGCAGCGAGAACAGGGGAATAAATGAAAAACTGTTTTTT
-	TRBV7-7	TRBJ2-1	18	TRBD2	CASSSLAGGPGIYNEQFF	TGTGCTAGCAGCTCCTTAGCGGGGGGGCCCGGGATTTACAATGAGCAGTTCTTC
-	TRBV6-6	TRBJ1-3	14	-	CASTPTGSGNTIYF	TGTGCCAGCACCCCCACAGGGTCTGGAAACACCATATATTTT
-	TRBV5-1	TRBJ1-2	15	TRBD1	CASSPRDSTNYGYTF	TGCGCCAGCAGCCCGCGGGACAGTACTAACTATGGCTACACCTTC
-	TRBV6-1	TRBJ1-5	14	-	CASSEGYSNQPQHF	TGTGCCAGCAGTGAAGGTTATAGCAATCAGCCCCAGCATTTT
-	TRBV4-3	TRBJ1-6	14	-	CASSQDSPNSPLHF	TGCGCCAGCAGCCAAGATAGCCCGAATTCACCCCTCCACTTT
-	TRBV3-1/TRBV3-2	TRBJ2-1	15	TRBD1	CASSPTGGAYYEQFF	TGTGCCAGCAGCCCGACAGGGGGCGCTTACTATGAGCAGTTCTTC
-	TRBV9	TRBJ2-1	15	TRBD2	CASSQTAGGYNEQFF	TGTGCCAGCAGCCAAACAGCGGGGGGTTACAATGAGCAGTTCTTC
-	TRBV5-6	TRBJ1-2	14	-	CASSSWTASWGYTF	TGTGCCAGCAGCTCGTGGACAGCCAGCTGGGGCTACACCTTC
-	TRBV7-2	TRBJ1-3	14	TRBD1	CASRTGGSGNTIYF	TGTGCCAGCAGGACAGGGGGCTCTGGAAACACCATATATTTT
once	TRBV7-2	TRBJ2-7	15	TRBD2	CASSHGTSGGYEQYF	TGTGCCAGCAGCCACGGGACTAGCGGGGGTTACGAGCAGTACTTC
-	TRBV3-1/TRBV3-2	TRBJ2-1	12	-	CASRGLWDEQFF	TGTGCCAGCAGGGGACTTTGGGATGAGCAGTTCTTC
-	TRBV7-2	TRBJ1-4	15	TRBD1	CASSRLGQGNEKLFF	TGTGCCAGCTCGAGGTTGGGACAGGGGAATGAAAAACTGTTTTTT
-	TRBV19	TRBJ2-2	13	-	CASAAVRQGELFF	TGTGCCAGTGCGGCGGTCCGACAGGGGGAGCTGTTTTTT
-	TRBV5-1	TRBJ2-2	16	TRBD2	CASSLTSGLVTGELFF	TGCGCCAGCAGCTTGACTAGCGGACTAGTCACCGGGGAGCTGTTTTTT
-	TRBV3-1/TRBV3-2	TRBJ1-2	14	-	CASSHAPGGDGYTF	TGTGCCAGCAGCCATGCCCCCGGGGGGGATGGCTACACCTTC
few	TRBV3-1/TRBV3-2	TRBJ1-6	16	-	CASSQTGRYYNSPLHF	TGTGCCAGCAGCCAAACAGGGAGATACTATAATTCACCCCTCCACTTT
-	TRBV4-1	TRBJ2-1	14	-	CASSQVGLTNEQFF	TGCGCCAGCAGCCAAGTAGGACTCACCAATGAGCAGTTCTTC
-	TRBV18	TRBJ1-1	13	-	CASSPGAQTEAFF	TGTGCCAGCTCACCAGGGGCGCAGACTGAAGCTTTCTTT
-	TRBV13	TRBJ1-1	12	-	CASSFMRTEAFF	TGTGCCAGCAGCTTTATGCGCACTGAAGCTTTCTTT
-	TRBV6-5	TRBJ2-1	15	TRBD2	CASSRASGSYNEQFF	TGTGCCAGCAGTCGGGCTAGCGGGTCCTACAATGAGCAGTTCTTC
-	TRBV30	TRBJ1-5	14	TRBD1	CAGQVGTANQPQHF	TGTGCCGGGCAAGTTGGGACAGCAAATCAGCCCCAGCATTTT
-	TRBV28	TRBJ2-3	16	TRBD2	CASSMGLAGAGDTQYF	TGTGCCAGCAGTATGGGACTAGCGGGAGCTGGGGATACGCAGTATTTT
few	TRBV9	TRBJ1-3	16	-	CASSEGGSPRGNTIYF	TGTGCCAGCAGCGAGGGGGGGAGTCCTCGGGGAAACACCATATATTTT
-	TRBV4-1	TRBJ1-1	16	-	CASGMVSARGNTEAFF	TGCGCCAGCGGGATGGTTTCGGCCAGGGGAAACACTGAAGCTTTCTTT
once	TRBV9	TRBJ2-5	13	TRBD2	CASNGGDQETQYF	TGTGCCAGCAACGGGGGGGACCAAGAGACCCAGTACTTC
-	TRBV2	TRBJ1-6	15	-	CASSLEGTDFLPLHF	TGTGCCAGCAGTCTGGAGGGGACCGACTTTCTCCCCCTCCACTTT
-	TRBV4-1	TRBJ1-2	16	-	CASSLKIQGLNYGYTF	TGCGCCAGCAGCCTAAAGATACAGGGCCTTAACTATGGCTACACCTTC